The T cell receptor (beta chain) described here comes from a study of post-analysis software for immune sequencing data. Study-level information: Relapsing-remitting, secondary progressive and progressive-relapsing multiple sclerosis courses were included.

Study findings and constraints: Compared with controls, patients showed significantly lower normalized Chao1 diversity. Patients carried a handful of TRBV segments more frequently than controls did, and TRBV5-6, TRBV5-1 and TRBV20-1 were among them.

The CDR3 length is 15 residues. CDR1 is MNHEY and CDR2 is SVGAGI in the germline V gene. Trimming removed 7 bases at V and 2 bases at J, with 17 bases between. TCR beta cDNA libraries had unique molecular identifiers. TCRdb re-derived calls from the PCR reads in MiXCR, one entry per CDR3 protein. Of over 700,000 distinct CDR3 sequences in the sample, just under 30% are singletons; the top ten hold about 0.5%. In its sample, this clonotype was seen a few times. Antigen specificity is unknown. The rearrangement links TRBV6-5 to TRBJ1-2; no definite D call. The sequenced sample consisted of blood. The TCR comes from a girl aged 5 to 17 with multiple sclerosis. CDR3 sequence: CASTLYGGGNYGYTF. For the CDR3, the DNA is TGTGCCAGCACCTTATACGGCGGTGGAAACTATGGCTACACCTTC.